The next 18 T cell receptor beta chains were all read from a single sample in a study of vaccination and CD4 T cells after COVID-19. No cognate antigen is known for these TCRs. Noted treatment: approximately nine-day PBMC culture with coronavirus spike peptide pools or control peptides (ViraFEST assay). Unexposed donor CD4+ T cells predated the COVID-19 pandemic, collected 2011-2018. Researchers used the Oncomine TCR Beta short-read assay to sequence DNA from cultured CD4+ T cells. TCRdb ran MiXCR on the PCR reads and lists one entry per CDR3 protein. The profile shows about 6,900 distinct CDR3 sequences, around 30% of them singletons. The sample was CD4+ T cells from blood, cultured in vitro. The receptors come from a human donor in good health.

This chain joins TRBV19 and TRBJ1-2, with TRBD1 matching 7 bases. V was pared by 7 bases and J by 0 bases, with 8 bases of the junction left unmatched. This CDR3 region has 15 residues. Germline CDR1 LNHDA, CDR2 SQIVND (reference sequence). The CDR3 DNA sequence: TGTGCCAGTACCCTGACAGGGAGGTCTAACTATGGCTACACCTTC. Amino acids: CASTLTGRSNYGYTF.

This clonotype showed up just a few times. The V gene is TRBV2, the J gene TRBJ1-2; a possible D gene is TRBD1 (5 bases). Trimming took 7 bases from V and 2 from J, leaving 20 bases between them. Germline CDR1 SNHLY, CDR2 FYNNEI. The CDR3 is made up of 16 amino acids. The DNA for the CDR3 is TGTGCCAGCAATCCCACTCCAGGGAGTCAGAACTATGGCTACACCTTC. Translated: CASNPTPGSQNYGYTF.

This clonotype was observed a few times. DNA for the CDR3: TGTGCCAGCAGGGTCGACAGGGGGAGTGGGTTCTTC. Encoded protein: CASRVDRGSGFF. The chain is built from TRBV7-9 and TRBJ2-1; 9 bases are a match to TRBD1. The CDR3 has 12 amino acids. Germline trimming cut 6 bases from V and 15 bases from J; bases unmatched to any gene: 9. From germline, CDR1 is SEHNR and CDR2 FQNEAQ (reference sequence).

This chain connects TRBV27 to TRBJ1-2; 8 nucleotides align to TRBD1. CDR1 is MNHEY and CDR2 is SMNVEV in the germline V gene (reference sequence). The CDR3 runs to 17 residues. V dropped 5 bases and J dropped 1; count of bases not matched to a gene: 12. The CDR3 sequence: CASSPGGRGRDNYGYTF. The CDR3 nucleotides read TGTGCCAGCAGTCCAGGGGGCAGGGGCAGAGATAACTATGGCTACACCTTC.

The rearrangement links TRBV4-2 to TRBJ2-3, with no clear D. CDR3 size: 16 residues. With 5 bases removed from V and 2 bases from J, the gap between germline ends came to 17 bases. The germline CDR1 and CDR2 sequences are LGHNA and YNFKEQ. Written as DNA, the CDR3 is TGTGCCAGCAGCGGAAGGGCCCTTGGGGTCACAGATACGCAGTATTTT. This codes for CASSGRALGVTDTQYF.

V is TRBV19 and J is TRBJ1-5, with a weak D call TRBD1 (5 bases). The CDR3 contains 15 residues. The V end was cut by 9 bases, the J end by 2 bases, with 17 bases between. Germline CDR1 reads LNHDA; CDR2 reads SQIVND (reference sequence). CDR3 sequence: CASQLEGSGNQPQHF. CDR3 bases: TGTGCCAGCCAGTTGGAGGGGTCGGGCAATCAGCCCCAGCATTTT. Based on the CDR3 plus reference TRBV19 and TRBJ1-5, the full variable domain is DGGITQSPKYLFRKEGQNVTLSCEQNLNHDAMYWYRQDPGQGLRLIYYSQIVNDFQKGDIAEGYSVSREKKESFPLTVTSAQKNPTAFYLCASQLEGSGNQPQHFGDGTRLSIL.

The chain has TRBV5-1 and TRBJ2-5; perhaps TRBD2 as D (6 bases). This CDR3 has 16 amino acids. Trimming stripped 4 bases from V and 0 bases from J, with 16 bases between. CDR1 and CDR2 (germline): SGHRS, YFSETQ. The CDR3 loop reads CASSPLGDWNQETQYF. For the CDR3, the DNA is TGCGCCAGCAGCCCCCTCGGGGACTGGAACCAAGAGACCCAGTACTTC.

For the CDR3, the DNA is TGTGCCAGCAGCTTAGGCTTAGGGGAGGATGCTTTCTTT. This codes for CASSLGLGEDAFF. J is TRBJ1-1 and V is TRBV7-9, with a weak D call TRBD1 (5 bases). In germline, CDR1 is SEHNR, CDR2 FQNEAQ (reference sequence). This CDR3 is built from 13 residues. V was shortened by 1 base and J by 11 bases, with 14 bases between the two germline ends.

This clonotype has a handful of counts. This chain uses TRBV5-1 with TRBJ1-5; the D is unclear. Trimming left V 0 bases short and J 7 bases short, with 14 bases between. Per the germline V gene, CDR1 is SGHRS and CDR2 is YFSETQ. The CDR3 consists of 15 residues. Here the CDR3 DNA reads TGCGCCAGCAGCTTGGGGGTCGCCAGCACCCAGCCCCAGCATTTT. This codes for CASSLGVASTQPQHF.

The chain employs TRBV19 and TRBJ1-2; D gene uncertain. The CDR3 runs to 17 residues. The germline CDR1 and CDR2 sequences are LNHDA and SQIVND (reference sequence). Trimming took 7 bases from V and 0 from J, leaving 21 bases between them. The CDR3 is CASNPDFSSQANYGYTF. DNA of the CDR3: TGTGCCAGTAACCCAGATTTTTCCTCCCAAGCTAACTATGGCTACACCTTC. Looking up the rest from reference TRBV19 and TRBJ1-2 gives the full variable domain: DGGITQSPKYLFRKEGQNVTLSCEQNLNHDAMYWYRQDPGQGLRLIYYSQIVNDFQKGDIAEGYSVSREKKESFPLTVTSAQKNPTAFYLCASNPDFSSQANYGYTFGSGTRLTVV.

The CDR3: CASSTKRTLSSYEQYF. The DNA of the CDR3 is TGTGCCAGTAGTACCAAGCGGACACTGAGCTCCTACGAGCAGTACTTC. The J gene is TRBJ2-7, the V gene TRBV19; D possibly matches TRBD1 or TRBD2 (5 bases each). Germline V gene data show CDR1 as LNHDA and CDR2 as SQIVND (reference sequence). Trimming shortened V by 4 bases and J by 0 bases, and 16 bases separated the two germline ends. This CDR3 region has 16 residues.

The chain combines TRBV6-1 with TRBJ2-2; D is unclear. With 6 bases removed from V and 2 bases from J, the gap between germline ends came to 10 bases. Germline CDR1 reads MNHNS; CDR2 reads SASEGT. The CDR3 extends over 14 amino acids. CDR3 amino acids: CASSLDGNTGELFF. CDR3 nucleotide sequence: TGTGCCAGCAGCCTGGACGGCAACACCGGGGAGCTGTTTTTT.

The rearrangement uses TRBV24-1 and TRBJ1-2; no reliable D call. CDR3 length: 12 residues. V lost 3 bases and J lost 5, with 6 bases in between. The germline V gene has CDR1 KGHDR and CDR2 SFDVKD. The CDR3 DNA reads TGTGCCACCAGTGATGGCCGGTATGGCTACACCTTC. The encoded protein is CATSDGRYGYTF.

The V call is TRBV27, the J call TRBJ1-2; 8 bases are shared with TRBD1. This CDR3 region has 17 residues. CDR1 is MNHEY and CDR2 is SMNVEV in the germline V gene (reference sequence). Losses at the gene ends were 5 bases for V and 0 bases for J; bases not matched to a gene: 11. The CDR3 DNA sequence: TGTGCCAGCAGTCCAGGGGGCAGGGGCAGAGCTAACTATGGCTACACCTTC. It specifies CASSPGGRGRANYGYTF.

The rearrangement joins TRBV20-1 to TRBJ1-5; D possibly corresponds to TRBD1 (6 bases). Trimming removed 3 bases at V and 7 bases at J, with 10 bases between. Germline CDR1 is DFQATT and CDR2 is SNEGSKA (reference sequence). The CDR3 sequence is 12 residues long. The CDR3 DNA reads as TGCAGTGCTAGTCTGGGGGGCCAGCCCCAGCATTTT. Translation gives CSASLGGQPQHF.

V and J are TRBV5-1 and TRBJ1-1; maybe TRBD1 (5 bases). Germline V lookup: CDR1 SGHRS, CDR2 YFSETQ. Trimming left V 6 bases short and J 8 bases short, with 20 bases between. The CDR3 is 14 residues long. CDR3 residues: CASKTGPEVWEAFF. In nucleotides, the CDR3 is TGCGCCAGCAAAACGGGGCCCGAGGTTTGGGAAGCTTTCTTT.

The V and J genes are TRBV6-5 and TRBJ1-2; D remains ambiguous. The CDR3 consists of 15 residues. The V gene's germline CDR1 is MNHEY and CDR2 SVGAGI. V was clipped by 2 bases and J by 4 bases, with 14 bases between them. The CDR3 sequence: CASSYDALVPYGYTF. CDR3 sequence (DNA): TGTGCCAGCAGTTACGATGCGCTGGTGCCCTATGGCTACACCTTC.

This sequence joins TRBV20-1 and TRBJ2-1; 12 bases line up with TRBD2. Germline V gene data show CDR1 as DFQATT and CDR2 as SNEGSKA (reference sequence). J was trimmed by 14 bases and V by 2 bases; bases with no gene match: 4. The CDR3 runs to 12 residues. The CDR3 DNA reads as TGCAGTGCTAGACGGACTAGCGGGGACGAGTTCTTC. Protein sequence: CSARRTSGDEFF.